This T cell receptor (beta chain) is from a study of blood T cells in healthy people across ages. General study findings and limits: For the donors, CMV status was unknown and possibly confounded expanded clonotype changes. Comparison with aged donors showed that long-lived donors had more naive CD4+ cells and higher diversity.

Germline V gene lookup returns CDR1 SQVTM and CDR2 ANQGSEA. The CDR3 length is 11 residues. About this clonotype itself: The antigen is not known.

Sample-barcoded 5' priming and a J-beta primer mix drove a second PCR of about 7 to 11 cycles. Each single sample gave us at least 2.5 million CDR3-containing paired-end reads. TCRdb fed the 5' RACE reads into MiXCR, producing one record per CDR3 protein. In the table there are about 1.5 million distinct CDR3 sequences, approximately 39% of which are singletons. This clonotype was obtained from a woman younger than 35 in good health. Sequencing used blood. The gene calls are TRBV29-1 and TRBJ1-3; D gene uncertain. The CDR3 is CGGGPGNTIYF. In DNA form, the CDR3 reads TGCGGCGGAGGGCCTGGAAACACCATATATTTT.